The source of this TCR beta chain is a study of CD8 T cells in ankylosing spondylitis. There are a few counts of this clonotype. Its antigen is as yet unknown. Germline assignment: CDR1 MNHNS and CDR2 SASEGT. V lost 4 bases and J lost 1, with 8 bases in between. The CDR3 extends over 14 amino acids. MiXCR was run by TCRdb on the 5' RACE reads, yielding one entry per CDR3 protein. The profile shows 230,000 or so distinct CDR3 sequences, 20% to 30% of them singletons. General observations from the study: What appeared characteristic of ankylosing spondylitis blood was a TCR beta motif of seven to nine highly homologous variants. Enrichment of disease-linked clones was reportedly significant in matched ankylosing spondylitis synovial fluid.

Source material: blood, either unsorted or a sorted T cell fraction (not recorded which). The sequence derives from a male donor with ankylosing spondylitis or in good health (not recorded which). V usage is TRBV6-1 and J usage is TRBJ2-1; the D gene is possibly TRBD1 (5 bases). Here the CDR3 DNA reads TGTGCCAGCAGTGCAGGGTTATCCTACAATGAGCAGTTCTTC. Its protein is CASSAGLSYNEQFF.